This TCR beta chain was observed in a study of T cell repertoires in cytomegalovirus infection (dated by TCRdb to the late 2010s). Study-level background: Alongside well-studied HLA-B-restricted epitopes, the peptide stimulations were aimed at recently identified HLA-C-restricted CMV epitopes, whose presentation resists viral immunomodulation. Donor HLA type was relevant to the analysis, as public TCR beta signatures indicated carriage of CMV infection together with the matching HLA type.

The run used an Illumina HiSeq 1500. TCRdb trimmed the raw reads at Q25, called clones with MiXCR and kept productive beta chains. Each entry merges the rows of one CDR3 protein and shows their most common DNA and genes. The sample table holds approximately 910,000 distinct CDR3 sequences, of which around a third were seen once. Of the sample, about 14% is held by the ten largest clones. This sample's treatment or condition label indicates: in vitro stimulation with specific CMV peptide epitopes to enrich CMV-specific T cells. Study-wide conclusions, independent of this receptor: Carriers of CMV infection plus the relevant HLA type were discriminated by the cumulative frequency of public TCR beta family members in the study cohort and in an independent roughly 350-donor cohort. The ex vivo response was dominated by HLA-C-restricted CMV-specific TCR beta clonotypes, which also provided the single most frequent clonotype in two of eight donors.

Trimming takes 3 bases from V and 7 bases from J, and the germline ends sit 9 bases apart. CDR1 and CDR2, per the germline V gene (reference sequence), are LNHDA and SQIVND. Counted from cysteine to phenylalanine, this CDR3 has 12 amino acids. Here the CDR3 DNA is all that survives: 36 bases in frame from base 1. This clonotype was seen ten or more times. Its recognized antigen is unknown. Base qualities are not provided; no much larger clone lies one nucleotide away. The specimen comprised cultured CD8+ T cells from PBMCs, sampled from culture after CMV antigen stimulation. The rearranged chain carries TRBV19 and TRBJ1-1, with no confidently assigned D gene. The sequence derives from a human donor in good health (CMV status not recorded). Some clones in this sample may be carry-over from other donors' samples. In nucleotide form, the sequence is TGTGCCAGTAGTATTGGTCTCAGTGAAGCTTTCTTT. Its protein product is CASSIGLSEAFF.